The table lists the clone carrying this TCR beta chain with a few counts. The source of the sample is a study of blood T cell repertoires in COVID-19. The wider study: T cells, B-cell-depleted T cells, or PBMCs provided the cDNA or gDNA that served as material.

This CDR3 comprises 15 residues. V was clipped by 4 bases and J by 4 bases, with 13 bases between them. CDR1 is MNHEY, CDR2 SVGAGI, per germline. The method was immunoSEQ multiplex PCR; TCRdb's version includes in-frame clones alone and lacks a portion of them. The sample lists roughly 100,000 clones, over 75% occurring once. The sequence came from a human donor in a cohort sampled during active or convalescent COVID-19. Input material: peripheral blood. The V gene is TRBV6-5, the J gene TRBJ1-4; possible D gene TRBD1, 6 bases. The CDR3 nucleotides are TGTGCCAGCAGTTGGGATCGCAGGGGTAATGAAAAACTGTTTTTT. Encoded protein: CASSWDRRGNEKLFF.